One and the same sample provided the 3 T cell receptor beta chains below, sequenced in a study of cytomegalovirus exposure and HLA in healthy donors. Researchers ran the PCR with 60 Vbeta and 13 Jbeta primers. Produced via immunoSEQ multiplex PCR; TCRdb's table is partial and in-frame only. The data hold more than 95,000 clones, with around 80% observed a single time. Sequenced material: PBMCs. These receptors were taken from a woman younger than 35 in good health and CMV-seropositive.

The rearrangement links TRBV5-1 to TRBJ2-7, with TRBD2 matching over 8 bases. The CDR3 is made up of 16 amino acids. The V gene end was trimmed by 0 bases and the J gene end by 0 bases; junction bases not matched to a gene: 5. CDR1 is SGHRS, CDR2 YFSETQ, per germline. The CDR3 DNA sequence: TGCGCCAGCAGCTTGGCCGGGGGGGAGAGCTCCTACGAGCAGTACTTC. It is translated as CASSLAGGESSYEQYF.

There are a few counts of this clone. The chain employs TRBV6-5 and TRBJ1-3; D perhaps matches TRBD1 (6 bases). V lost 7 bases to trimming and J lost 3 bases, with 13 bases between them. The CDR3 is 14 residues long. Per the germline V gene, CDR1 is MNHEY and CDR2 is SVGAGI. CDR3 sequence reads: CASMRGGDGNTIYF. The CDR3 nucleotides read TGTGCCAGCATGCGCGGGGGCGATGGAAACACCATATATTTT.

This chain uses TRBV28 with TRBJ2-7, with D tentatively TRBD2 (6 bases). The CDR3 consists of 14 residues. The V gene's germline CDR1 is MDHEN and CDR2 SYDVKM. Between the trimmed V and J ends, which lost 7 bases and 2 bases, there was a span of 15 bases. The CDR3 loop reads CASTPGLGPYEQYF. CDR3 in DNA: TGTGCCAGCACGCCGGGACTGGGTCCCTACGAGCAGTACTTC.